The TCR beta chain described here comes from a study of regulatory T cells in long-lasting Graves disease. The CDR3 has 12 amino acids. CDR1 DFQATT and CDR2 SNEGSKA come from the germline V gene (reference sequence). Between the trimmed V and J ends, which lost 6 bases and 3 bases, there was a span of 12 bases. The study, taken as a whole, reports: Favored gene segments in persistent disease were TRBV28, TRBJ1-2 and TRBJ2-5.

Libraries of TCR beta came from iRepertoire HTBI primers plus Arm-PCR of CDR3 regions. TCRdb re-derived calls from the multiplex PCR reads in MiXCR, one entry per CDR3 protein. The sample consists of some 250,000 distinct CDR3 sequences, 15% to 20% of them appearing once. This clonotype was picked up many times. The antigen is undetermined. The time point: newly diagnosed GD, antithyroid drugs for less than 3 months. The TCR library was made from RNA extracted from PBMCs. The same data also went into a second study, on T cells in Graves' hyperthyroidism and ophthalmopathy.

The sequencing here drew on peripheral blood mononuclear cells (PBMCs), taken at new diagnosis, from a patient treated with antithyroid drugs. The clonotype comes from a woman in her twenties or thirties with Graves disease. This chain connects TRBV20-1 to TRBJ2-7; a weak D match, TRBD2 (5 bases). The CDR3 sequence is CSASAGLYEQYF. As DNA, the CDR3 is TGCAGTGCGTCGGCAGGACTCTACGAGCAGTACTTC.